Listed below are T cell receptor beta chains from one sample, sequenced in a study of T cell responses to AZD1222 COVID-19 vaccine. Some clones are missing from TCRdb's copy, which holds only in-frame ones; the method was immunoSEQ multiplex PCR. The table has just under 95,000 clones, approximately 84% seen once. This material consisted of peripheral blood, taken on day 0 of AZD1222 vaccination. The source is an adult in good health. Each CDR3 is given with its conserved first and last residue. Each record gives: D gene, V gene, J gene, clone size, CDR3 protein, CDR3 DNA. D genes are given only for firm matches. Where a row states a size, it is once, few, many or the class of an expanded clone; other rows omit it.

>.|TRBV6-1|TRBJ1-5|.
CASSDLQSYSNQPQHF
TGTGCCAGCAGTGATCTGCAAAGCTATAGCAATCAGCCCCAGCATTTT
>TRBD2|TRBV2|TRBJ2-7|few
CASSGTSGGAKSYEQYF
TGTGCCAGCAGTGGGACTAGCGGGGGGGCAAAGTCTTACGAGCAGTACTTC
>.|TRBV6-5|TRBJ2-1|once
CASRIAVASYNEQFF
TGTGCCAGCCGAATAGCGGTTGCCTCCTACAATGAGCAGTTCTTC
>.|TRBV5-1|TRBJ2-5|.
CASSLDPAQRETQYF
TGCGCCAGCAGCTTGGACCCGGCTCAGAGGGAGACCCAGTACTTC
>.|TRBV7-3|TRBJ2-2|.
CASSALTGELFF
TGTGCCAGCAGCGCCCTGACCGGGGAGCTGTTTTTT
>.|TRBV28|TRBJ1-5|.
CASSFTPGALRSQPQHF
TGTGCCAGCAGTTTCACCCCCGGGGCTCTTAGATCCCAGCCCCAGCATTTT
>.|TRBV7-8|TRBJ2-1|once
CASSPGIHEQFF
TGTGCCAGCAGCCCAGGGATCCATGAGCAGTTCTTC
>.|TRBV3-1/TRBV3-2|TRBJ1-1|.
CASSQAPPQVANTEAFF
TGTGCCAGCAGCCAAGCCCCTCCGCAGGTTGCGAACACTGAAGCTTTCTTT
>.|TRBV12-3/TRBV12-4|TRBJ1-2|.
CASSLVGAPAYTF
TGTGCCAGCAGTTTAGTCGGGGCCCCTGCCTACACCTTC
>TRBD2|TRBV28|TRBJ2-2|.
CASLSSGSGAGELFF
TGTGCCAGTCTAAGTAGCGGGAGTGGGGCCGGGGAGCTGTTTTTT
>.|TRBV20-1|TRBJ2-3|.
CSASPPGSGSFLSTDTQYF
TGCAGTGCTAGTCCCCCAGGTAGCGGCTCATTTCTAAGCACAGATACGCAGTATTTT
>.|TRBV29-1|TRBJ1-4|.
CSVVRPPGEKLFF
TGCAGCGTTGTAAGGCCGCCTGGCGAAAAACTGTTTTTT
>.|TRBV28|TRBJ1-1|.
CASTYRGGGWDTEAFF
TGTGCCAGCACCTATCGCGGGGGAGGGTGGGACACTGAAGCTTTCTTT
>.|TRBV6-5|TRBJ1-4|.
CASSGGRRNEKLFF
TGTGCCAGCAGCGGGGGACGTCGAAATGAAAAACTGTTTTTT
>TRBD1|TRBV7-3|TRBJ2-7|.
CASSLGQGAGYEQYF
TGTGCCAGCAGCTTAGGGCAGGGGGCGGGCTACGAGCAGTACTTC
>.|TRBV28|TRBJ1-5|.
CASSLAGPISNEPQHF
TGTGCCAGCAGTTTAGCGGGACCGATTAGCAATGAGCCCCAGCATTTT
>.|TRBV5-4|TRBJ2-2|.
CASSEGQSGELFF
TGTGCCAGCAGCGAAGGACAGTCCGGGGAGCTGTTTTTT
>TRBD1|TRBV5-1|TRBJ2-7|.
CASSERTGYYEQYF
TGCGCCAGCAGCGAACGGACAGGGTACTACGAGCAGTACTTC
>.|TRBV12-3/TRBV12-4|TRBJ1-6|.
CASSLNSPLHF
TGTGCCAGCAGTTTGAATTCACCCCTCCACTTT
>.|TRBV19|TRBJ2-6|.
CASSISSPGLSSGANVLTF
TGTGCCAGTAGTATATCTTCTCCGGGACTTTCTTCTGGGGCCAACGTCCTGACTTTC
>.|TRBV23-1|TRBJ2-5|.
CASSQSPGSSANQETQYF
TGCGCCAGCAGTCAATCCCCCGGGTCTAGCGCAAACCAAGAGACCCAGTACTTC
>.|TRBV13|TRBJ1-1|.
CASRLGHQNTEAFF
TGTGCCAGCAGACTGGGACACCAGAACACTGAAGCTTTCTTT
>.|TRBV3-1/TRBV3-2|TRBJ2-1|.
CASSLRGLVDNEQFF
TGTGCCAGCAGCCTCAGGGGCCTGGTTGACAATGAGCAGTTCTTC
>.|TRBV7-2|TRBJ2-7|.
CASSFSDSTEQYF
TGTGCCAGCAGCTTCTCGGATTCTACCGAGCAGTACTTC
>.|TRBV2|TRBJ2-4|.
CASSPNRIAKNIQYF
TGTGCCAGCAGTCCTAACAGGATAGCCAAAAACATTCAGTACTTC
>.|TRBV5-1|TRBJ2-7|.
CASSLDTGNKQYF
TGCGCCAGCAGCTTGGACACCGGGAACAAGCAGTACTTC
>TRBD1|TRBV19|TRBJ2-2|.
CASTIRGISNTGELFF
TGTGCCAGTACCATCAGGGGGATCTCTAACACCGGGGAGCTGTTTTTT
>.|TRBV6-5|TRBJ1-5|.
CASSRDASNQPQHF
TGTGCCAGCAGTCGGGACGCTAGCAATCAGCCCCAGCATTTT
>TRBD1|TRBV28|TRBJ1-5|few
CASIYTGGGHQPQHF
TGTGCCAGCATTTATACAGGGGGCGGCCATCAGCCCCAGCATTTT
>.|TRBV7-2|TRBJ1-1|.
CASSSVTVNTEAFF
TGTGCCAGCAGCTCTGTGACAGTGAACACTGAAGCTTTCTTT
>.|TRBV3-1/TRBV3-2|TRBJ2-7|few
CASSHFTSPYEQYF
TGTGCCAGCAGCCATTTCACCAGTCCCTACGAGCAGTACTTC
>TRBD2|TRBV4-1|TRBJ2-3|.
CASSHGLAGGIADTQYF
TGCGCCAGCAGCCATGGCTTAGCGGGGGGGATCGCAGATACGCAGTATTTT
>TRBD1|TRBV6-5|TRBJ1-2|.
CASTPAGTGSGYTF
TGTGCCAGCACTCCAGCCGGGACAGGGAGTGGCTACACCTTC
>TRBD1|TRBV5-1|TRBJ1-5|once
CASGSTGDRFSNQPQHF
TGCGCCAGTGGGTCCACAGGGGACCGTTTTAGCAATCAGCCCCAGCATTTT
>.|TRBV6-5|TRBJ1-5|.
CASSWDPESNQPQHF
TGTGCCAGCAGCTGGGACCCAGAGAGCAATCAGCCCCAGCATTTT
>.|TRBV5-1|TRBJ1-1|few
CASSLAPDTEAFF
TGCGCCAGCAGCTTGGCCCCAGATACTGAAGCTTTCTTT
>TRBD2|TRBV14|TRBJ2-7|.
CASSQGGLATYEQYF
TGTGCCAGCAGCCAAGGAGGACTAGCGACCTACGAGCAGTACTTC
>.|TRBV2|TRBJ2-1|.
CASSGRRQGYNEQFF
TGTGCCAGCAGTGGAAGGCGTCAGGGGTACAATGAGCAGTTCTTC
>TRBD1|TRBV7-2|TRBJ2-7|.
CASSSTGGSLYEQYF
TGTGCCAGCAGCTCAACAGGGGGCTCCCTCTACGAGCAGTACTTC
>.|TRBV12-3/TRBV12-4|TRBJ1-2|once
CASSLSQYGYTF
TGTGCCAGCAGTTTAAGTCAGTATGGCTACACCTTC
>TRBD1|TRBV4-1|TRBJ1-2|.
CASSQRDRGSYGYTF
TGCGCCAGCAGCCAACGGGACAGGGGCAGCTATGGCTACACCTTC
>.|TRBV29-1|TRBJ1-1|.
CSVVLATEAFF
TGCAGCGTTGTCCTGGCAACTGAAGCTTTCTTT
>.|TRBV5-1|TRBJ2-6|.
CASSLGATGANVLTF
TGCGCCAGCAGCTTGGGGGCAACTGGGGCCAACGTCCTGACTTTC
>.|TRBV5-1|TRBJ2-1|.
CASSLDSVSSYNEQFF
TGCGCCAGCAGCTTGGATAGCGTTAGCTCCTACAATGAGCAGTTCTTC
>.|TRBV6-1|TRBJ1-1|.
CASSEIGTERAFF
TGTGCCAGCAGTGAAATCGGCACGGAGAGAGCTTTCTTT
>.|TRBV19|TRBJ1-1|.
CASSRKGETEAFF
TGTGCCAGTAGTCGGAAGGGAGAAACTGAAGCTTTCTTT
>TRBD1|TRBV7-6|TRBJ1-4|.
CASSYDRERSNEKLFF
TGTGCCAGCAGCTATGACAGGGAAAGGAGTAATGAAAAACTGTTTTTT
>.|TRBV10-1|TRBJ2-7|.
CASSDGGSSYEQYF
TGCGCCAGCAGTGATGGGGGAAGCTCCTACGAGCAGTACTTC
>TRBD2|TRBV3-1/TRBV3-2|TRBJ2-1|.
CASSLSRGAYNEQFF
TGTGCCAGCAGCCTCTCGCGGGGGGCATACAATGAGCAGTTCTTC
>.|TRBV5-6|TRBJ2-5|few
CASSLDEGFQETQYF
TGTGCCAGCAGCTTGGACGAGGGGTTCCAAGAGACCCAGTACTTC
>.|TRBV18|TRBJ2-5|.
CASSPGLGAQETQYF
TGTGCCAGCTCACCCGGTCTTGGGGCCCAAGAGACCCAGTACTTC
>.|TRBV28|TRBJ2-3|.
CASSYRTYSTDTQYF
TGTGCCAGCAGTTACAGGACCTATAGCACAGATACGCAGTATTTT
>TRBD2|TRBV10-3|TRBJ2-7|.
CAIRPGLSYEQYF
TGTGCCATCAGACCGGGACTATCCTACGAGCAGTACTTC
>.|TRBV29-1|TRBJ2-3|.
CSAGGRLSPTDTQYF
TGCAGCGCCGGGGGACGGCTCAGCCCCACAGATACGCAGTATTTT
>.|TRBV28|TRBJ2-6|.
CASSPRSGANVLTF
TGTGCCAGCAGCCCCCGGTCTGGGGCCAACGTCCTGACTTTC
>.|TRBV4-1|TRBJ1-2|.
CASSQARDNNYGYTF
TGCGCCAGCAGCCAAGCCCGGGACAATAACTATGGCTACACCTTC
>TRBD1|TRBV28|TRBJ2-7|once
CASLHGTGGSYEQYF
TGTGCCAGCCTCCACGGGACAGGGGGCTCCTACGAGCAGTACTTC
>.|TRBV2|TRBJ1-6|once
CASSWTENSPLHF
TGTGCCAGCAGTTGGACAGAAAATTCACCCCTCCACTTT
>TRBD2|TRBV5-8|TRBJ2-7|.
CASSLRKGNSRERGEQYF
TGTGCCAGCAGCTTGAGGAAGGGGAATTCCCGGGAGCGGGGCGAGCAGTACTTC
>.|TRBV30|TRBJ1-5|.
CAWSVQNIGSQPQHF
TGTGCCTGGAGTGTACAGAACATAGGAAGCCAGCCCCAGCATTTT